Shown below are 30 T cell receptor beta chains from a single sample sequenced in a study of T cell responses to AZD1222 COVID-19 vaccine. Libraries were prepared by immunoSEQ multiplex PCR; TCRdb keeps only in-frame clonotypes and omits some of them. The table lists 150,000 or so clones, roughly nine tenths of them singletons. The input for sequencing was peripheral blood, taken 28 days after the second AZD1222 dose. All receptors come from an adult who received the AZD1222 COVID-19 vaccine.

J is TRBJ1-2 and V is TRBV19, with D tentatively TRBD1 (5 bases). V lost 5 bases, J lost 5 bases, and 18 bases lay in between. This CDR3 contains 15 residues. CDR1 and CDR2 from the germline V gene are LNHDA and SQIVND (reference sequence). The CDR3 region is CASSPPPGFEYGYTF. The CDR3 nucleotides are TGTGCCAGTAGTCCCCCCCCAGGGTTCGAGTATGGCTACACCTTC.

This clone was seen only a few times. The same CDR3 arises from other DNA sequences in this sample as well. This chain joins TRBV11-2 and TRBJ1-5; TRBD1 is a possible D gene (5 bases). The CDR3 spans 13 residues. V gave up 5 bases and J gave up 7 bases, with 12 bases separating them. From germline, CDR1 is SGHAT and CDR2 FQNNGV. CDR3 nucleotides: TGTGCCAGCAGCCGGGGGGATAGGCAGCCCCAGCATTTT. Protein product: CASSRGDRQPQHF.

This clone appeared a single time. The genes are TRBV9 and TRBJ1-1; 8 bases are a match to TRBD1. The germline V gene has CDR1 SGDLS and CDR2 YYNGEE. With 0 bases clipped from V and 4 bases from J, the junction kept 5 bases outside the gene matches. The CDR3 sequence is 15 residues long. For the CDR3, the DNA is TGTGCCAGCAGCGTAGACGGCCAGGGGGCCACTGAAGCTTTCTTT. Translated, it gives CASSVDGQGATEAFF. The whole variable domain, remainder taken from reference TRBV9 and TRBJ1-1, is DSGVTQTPKHLITATGQRVTLRCSPRSGDLSVYWYQQSLDQGLQFLIQYYNGEERAKGNILERFSAQQFPDLHSELNLSSLELGDSALYFCASSVDGQGATEAFFGQGTRLTVV.

The J gene is TRBJ1-2, the V gene TRBV4-1; D ambiguous. Germline CDR1 MGHRA, CDR2 YSYEKL. The CDR3 is 15 amino acids. The V end was cut by 0 bases, the J end by 0 bases, with 8 bases between. For the CDR3, the DNA is TGCGCCAGCAGCCAAGAAGAACAGACTAACTATGGCTACACCTTC. It specifies CASSQEEQTNYGYTF.

V is TRBV14 and J is TRBJ2-3, with TRBD2 matching over 10 bases. With V trimmed by 1 base and J by 0 bases, 7 bases remained unmatched. CDR3 length equals 18 residues. In germline, CDR1 is SGHDN, CDR2 FVKESK. The chain's CDR3 is CASSQVIAGGTSTDTQYF. The CDR3 region has the DNA TGTGCCAGCAGCCAAGTAATAGCGGGGGGCACTAGCACAGATACGCAGTATTTT.

V usage is TRBV10-3 and J usage is TRBJ1-2; D uncertain. V was trimmed by 6 bases and J by 0 bases, leaving 8 bases between them. The CDR3 runs to 13 residues. Germline CDR1 ENHRY, CDR2 SYGVKD. This CDR3 reads CAISPGTNYGYTF. DNA of the CDR3: TGTGCCATCAGCCCGGGAACTAACTATGGCTACACCTTC.

This chain connects TRBV7-9 to TRBJ1-2; D gene ambiguous. Per germline, CDR1 SEHNR and CDR2 FQNEAQ (reference sequence). CDR3 size: 12 residues. Between the trimmed V and J ends, which lost 4 bases and 5 bases, there was a span of 8 bases. The CDR3 DNA reads TGTGCCAGCAGCTCTACCATTTATGGCTACACCTTC. Its translation: CASSSTIYGYTF.

The chain links TRBV12-3 or TRBV12-4 to TRBJ2-3, with a tentative D call TRBD2 (5 bases). V shed 7 bases and J shed 6 bases, with 11 bases lying between them. CDR3 length: 12 amino acids. The CDR3 DNA reads as TGTGCCAGCACCCGAGGCGGGGATACGCAGTATTTT. It specifies CASTRGGDTQYF.

A few counts support this clone. The chain carries TRBV9 and TRBJ1-1; D gene ambiguous. V lost 3 bases to trimming and J lost 0 bases, with 12 bases between them. The germline CDR1 and CDR2 sequences are SGDLS and YYNGEE. This CDR3 has 15 residues. The CDR3 DNA is TGTGCCAGCAGCGGCGAGGGAACCATGAACACTGAAGCTTTCTTT. This codes for CASSGEGTMNTEAFF.

The rearrangement uses TRBV18 and TRBJ2-1; 10 positions match TRBD1. Germline V gene lookup returns CDR1 KGHSH and CDR2 LQKENI. The CDR3 sequence is 14 residues long. Trimming cost V 8 bases and J 4 bases; bases outside gene matches: 5. This chain's CDR3 is CASAPGQGYNEQFF. Written as DNA, the CDR3 is TGTGCCAGCGCCCCGGGACAGGGGTACAATGAGCAGTTCTTC.

V and J are TRBV6-5 and TRBJ1-1; D unresolved. The CDR3 has 13 residues. The germline gives CDR1 MNHEY, CDR2 SVGAGI. Deletions cut 5 bases from V and 4 bases from J, with 11 bases between. The CDR3 here is CASSPPRGTEAFF. The CDR3 region has the DNA TGTGCCAGCAGTCCCCCACGGGGCACTGAAGCTTTCTTT.

The sample holds one count of this clone. The chain is built from TRBV2 and TRBJ2-3, with a weak D call TRBD2 (6 bases). The CDR3 is 14 amino acids. Per the germline V gene, CDR1 is SNHLY and CDR2 is FYNNEI. Trimming took off 6 bases at V and 2 bases at J, with 12 bases between the two ends. The CDR3 spells CASSRDLVTDTQYF. The DNA of the CDR3 is TGTGCCAGCAGCCGGGACTTAGTCACAGATACGCAGTATTTT.

This clone was seen more than once but under ten times. The junction departs from germline at one end; a sequencing error may be responsible. The rearrangement uses TRBV6-6 and TRBJ1-6; D remains ambiguous. Germline CDR1 and CDR2: MNHNY and SVGAGI (reference sequence). The CDR3 consists of 15 residues. The CDR3 sequence: CATSQQSSYNSPLHF. Written as DNA, the CDR3 is TGTGCCACCAGTCAGCAGAGCTCCTATAATTCACCCCTCCACTTT.

This chain uses TRBV5-1 with TRBJ1-3; TRBD1 agrees at 7 bases. The CDR3 covers 18 residues. Trimming took 5 bases from V and 0 from J; bases not matched to a gene: 14. Looked up from germline, CDR1 is SGHRS and CDR2 is YFSETQ. The CDR3 is CASRETSGTAFSGNTIYF. CDR3 nucleotides: TGCGCCAGCAGGGAAACAAGTGGGACAGCGTTCTCTGGAAACACCATATATTTT.

The V and J genes are TRBV7-9 and TRBJ1-2, with TRBD1 identical over 7 bases. Germline assignment: CDR1 SEHNR and CDR2 FQNEAQ (reference sequence). The CDR3 covers 14 residues. The V segment lost 1 base and the J segment 2 bases; nucleotides outside the gene matches: 1. The DNA of the CDR3 is TGTGCCAGCAGCTTAGGGGGACAGAACTATGGCTACACCTTC. This gives the protein CASSLGGQNYGYTF.

This rearrangement joins TRBV9 to TRBJ2-2; perhaps TRBD2 as D (5 bases). The germline V gene encodes CDR1 SGDLS and CDR2 YYNGEE. The V gene lost 0 bases and the J gene lost 4 bases, with 13 bases spanning the gap. The CDR3 covers 16 residues. CDR3 nucleotides: TGTGCCAGCAGCGTAGATTTTAGCGTTACCACCGGGGAGCTGTTTTTT. It specifies CASSVDFSVTTGELFF.

The V gene is TRBV2, the J gene TRBJ1-4; D call uncertain. The CDR3 contains 14 residues. Germline V CDR1 and CDR2: SNHLY, FYNNEI. Trimming pared 6 bases from V and 0 bases from J, leaving 8 bases between. Here the CDR3 DNA reads TGTGCCAGCAGGGCCGCCTCAACTAATGAAAAACTGTTTTTT. Protein sequence: CASRAASTNEKLFF.

CDR3 loop: CASSGWDRGFEGNSPLHF. CDR3 nucleotide sequence: TGTGCCAGCAGTGGATGGGACAGGGGATTTGAAGGGAATTCACCCCTCCACTTT. The chain joins TRBV7-8 to TRBJ1-6, with 10 bases fitting TRBD1. V gave up 6 bases and J gave up 7 bases; unmatched junction bases: 15. CDR3 length: 18 amino acids. Germline CDR1 reads SGHVS; CDR2 reads FQNEAQ.

V gene TRBV14 combines with J gene TRBJ2-3, with D possibly being TRBD1 (5 bases). Germline V lookup: CDR1 SGHDN, CDR2 FVKESK. The CDR3 contains 16 residues. V lost 0 bases, J lost 4 bases, and 14 bases lay in between. CDR3 protein: CASSQEPWGSPDTQYF. The CDR3 DNA is TGTGCCAGCAGCCAAGAGCCATGGGGCTCTCCAGATACGCAGTATTTT.

This chain connects TRBV4-2 to TRBJ1-1; weak D call: TRBD1 (5 bases). Germline values: CDR1 LGHNA, CDR2 YNFKEQ. This CDR3 region has 14 residues. V lost 0 bases and J lost 2, with 7 bases in between. CDR3 residues: CASSQERDNTEAFF. The CDR3 DNA reads as TGTGCCAGCAGCCAAGAAAGGGACAACACTGAAGCTTTCTTT.

The CDR3 bases are TGTGCCAGCAGCTTTGGCCGGACTAGCGGGGGCGTAGAGACCCAGTACTTC. Protein product: CASSFGRTSGGVETQYF. The chain joins TRBV5-8 to TRBJ2-5, with 13 bases aligning to TRBD2. V lost 2 bases, J lost 4 bases, and 8 bases stayed unmatched. This CDR3 is built from 17 residues. The germline V gene has CDR1 SGHTS and CDR2 YDEGEE. The full variable domain, in which reference TRBV5-8 and TRBJ2-5 provide the parts outside the CDR3, is EAGVTQSPTHLIKTRGQQATLRCSPISGHTSVYWYQQALGLGLQFLLWYDEGEERNRGNFPPRFSGRQFPNYSSELNVNALELEDSALYLCASSFGRTSGGVETQYFGPGTRLLVL.

The chain couples TRBV19 to TRBJ1-5; weak D call: TRBD1 (6 bases). The CDR3 runs 14 residues. V lost 7 bases, J lost 5 bases, and 15 bases lay in between. Germline values: CDR1 LNHDA, CDR2 SQIVND (reference sequence). Here the CDR3 DNA reads TGTGCCAGTAAACCGACAGGCCCATATCAGCCCCAGCATTTT. Its protein is CASKPTGPYQPQHF.

This chain connects TRBV2 to TRBJ2-5, with 7 bases aligning to TRBD2. Unmatched junction bases numbered 8, after V lost 8 bases and J lost 5 bases. There are 13 residues in the CDR3. The germline CDR1 and CDR2 sequences are SNHLY and FYNNEI. This CDR3 reads CASRAGVVETQYF. The CDR3 nucleotides read TGTGCCAGCCGGGCGGGGGTGGTGGAGACCCAGTACTTC.

The chain is built from TRBV12-3 or TRBV12-4 and TRBJ2-1; D uncertain. The germline V and J ends were trimmed by 7 bases and 6 bases, with 13 bases remaining between them. The CDR3 consists of 13 residues. The CDR3 nucleotides read TGTGCCAGCACCTTGAACCCCTTCAATGAGCAGTTCTTC. It codes for CASTLNPFNEQFF.

V usage is TRBV19 and J usage is TRBJ1-5; TRBD1 might be the D (6 bases). The CDR3 totals 16 residues. Germline CDR1 and CDR2: LNHDA and SQIVND (reference sequence). V lost 7 bases and J 0 bases, leaving 16 bases between the germline ends. The CDR3 reads CASTEVGGYSNQPQHF. The CDR3 DNA is TGTGCCAGTACCGAAGTGGGGGGCTATAGCAATCAGCCCCAGCATTTT.

V gene TRBV3-1 (or the pseudogene TRBV3-2) combines with J gene TRBJ1-2; 8 bases match TRBD1. Losses at the gene ends were 1 base for V and 8 bases for J; bases not matched to a gene: 9. Germline V lookup: CDR1 LGHDT, CDR2 YNNKEL (reference sequence). The CDR3 extends over 15 amino acids. CDR3 in amino acids: CASSQAGGSVGGYTF. CDR3 nucleotides: TGTGCCAGCAGCCAAGCAGGGGGCTCCGTGGGAGGCTACACCTTC.

For this clone: Other DNA sequences from this sample encode an identical CDR3 as well. The rearrangement uses TRBV20-1 and TRBJ1-2; D unclear. The CDR3 is 11 residues long. V was pared by 5 bases and J by 5 bases, with 9 bases between. Germline-derived CDR1 and CDR2 are DFQATT and SNEGSKA (reference sequence). The CDR3 nucleotides are TGCAGTGCTCGACTAGGGTATGGCTACACCTTC. Translation: CSARLGYGYTF.

The gene calls are TRBV6-4 and TRBJ1-3; no clear D. Germline assignment: CDR1 MRHNA and CDR2 SNTAGT. The CDR3 sequence is 16 residues long. Between the trimmed V and J ends, which lost 3 bases and 3 bases, there was a span of 15 bases. The CDR3: CASSDPYCSVGNTIYF. CDR3 in DNA: TGTGCCAGCAGTGATCCTTACTGTTCGGTTGGAAACACCATATATTTT.

In this sample, this clone turned up once. This rearrangement joins TRBV4-1 to TRBJ2-7; 12 bases line up with TRBD2. After removal of 2 bases from V and 3 bases from J, the junction contained 11 bases not matched to a gene. Germline assignment: CDR1 MGHRA and CDR2 YSYEKL. The CDR3 has 18 residues. CDR3 in amino acids: CASSQFRSPGLAGYEQYF. CDR3 coding DNA: TGCGCCAGCAGCCAATTCCGTTCCCCGGGACTAGCGGGCTACGAGCAGTACTTC.

Written as DNA, the CDR3 is TGTGCCAGCTCACTCGACAGTGTTTCTGGGGCCAACGTCCTGACTTTC. Its translation: CASSLDSVSGANVLTF. This chain uses TRBV18 with TRBJ2-6; TRBD1 is a possible D gene (5 bases). V was cut by 4 bases and J by 1 base, with 11 bases left in between. Germline V lookup: CDR1 KGHSH, CDR2 LQKENI. There are 16 residues in the CDR3.